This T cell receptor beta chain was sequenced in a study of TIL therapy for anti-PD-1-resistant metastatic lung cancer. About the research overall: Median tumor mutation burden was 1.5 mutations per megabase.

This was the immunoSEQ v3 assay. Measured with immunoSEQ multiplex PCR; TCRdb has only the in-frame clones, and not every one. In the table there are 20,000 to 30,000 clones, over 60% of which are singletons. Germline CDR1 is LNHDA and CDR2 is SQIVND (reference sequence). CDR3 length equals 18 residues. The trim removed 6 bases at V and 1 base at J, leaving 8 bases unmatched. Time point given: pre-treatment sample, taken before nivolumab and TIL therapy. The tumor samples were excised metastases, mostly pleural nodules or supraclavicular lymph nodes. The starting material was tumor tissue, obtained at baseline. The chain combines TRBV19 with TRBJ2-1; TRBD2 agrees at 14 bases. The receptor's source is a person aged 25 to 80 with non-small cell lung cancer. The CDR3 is CASSRLAGGLGSYNEQFF. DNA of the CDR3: TGTGCCAGTAGCCGACTAGCGGGGGGGCTAGGGTCCTACAATGAGCAGTTCTTC.